The 31 T cell receptor beta chains below come from one sample, sequenced in a study of T cells in Graves' hyperthyroidism and ophthalmopathy. Using RNA transcripts as the source, TCR beta CDR3 regions were amplified. The primer set for the first-round RT-PCR of the TCR CDR3 was HTBI. TCRdb re-derived calls from the multiplex PCR reads in MiXCR, one entry per CDR3 protein. This table holds about 180,000 distinct CDR3 sequences, about a tenth found once. Sequenced sample: blood. Source of these receptors: a woman in her late teens or twenties with Graves' hyperthyroidism that later progressed to Graves' ophthalmopathy.

A remark on this clonotype: This may be a read error: a much more frequent sequence differs by one nucleotide. V is TRBV6-5 and J is TRBJ2-5; D not certain. This CDR3 is 16 amino acids long. CDR1 and CDR2 (germline): MNHEY, SVGAGI. CDR3 sequence reads: CASSYGSSHEQEAQYF. The CDR3 DNA is TGTGCCAGCAGTTACGGCTCGAGTCACGAACAAGAGGCCCAGTACTTC.

About this clonotype: With a much larger clone just one base away, this may be a read error. This chain uses TRBV5-1 with TRBJ2-1; unclear D gene. The germline gives CDR1 SGHRS, CDR2 YFSETQ. The length of the CDR3 is 15 residues. CDR3 in amino acids: CASSLETEVYNERFF. Written as DNA, the CDR3 is TGCGCCAGCAGCTTGGAGACTGAAGTTTACAATGAGCGGTTCTTC.

This clonotype was recorded many times. The V call is TRBV15, the J call TRBJ2-7, with 7 bases fitting TRBD1. The junction had 5 bases not matched to a gene; V was cut back by 0 bases and J by 3 bases. Germline V gene data show CDR1 as LNHNV and CDR2 as YYDKDF (reference sequence). The CDR3 runs to 15 residues. In DNA, the CDR3 is TGTGCCACCAGCAGAGATCGTCAGGGGGTCTACGAGCAGTACTTC. Protein sequence: CATSRDRQGVYEQYF.

This clonotype was detected ten times or more. The chain is built from TRBV20-1 and TRBJ1-4; the D is unclear. Trimming removed 0 bases at V and 3 bases at J, with 5 bases between. This CDR3 comprises 13 residues. Germline lookup yields CDR1 DFQATT and CDR2 SNEGSKA (reference sequence). The CDR3 sequence is CSARDRANEKLFF. The CDR3 DNA reads as TGCAGTGCTAGAGATCGGGCTAATGAAAAACTGTTTTTT.

This clonotype showed up many times. The chain joins TRBV20-1 to TRBJ2-5; TRBD2 matches 7 bases. V was clipped by 1 base and J by 3 bases; unmatched bases: 2. CDR1 is DFQATT, CDR2 SNEGSKA, per germline (reference sequence). CDR3 size: 13 residues. The CDR3 DNA sequence: TGCAGTGCTAGAGGGCTAGCGGAAGAGACCCAGTACTTC. It encodes CSARGLAEETQYF.

The table lists this clonotype with many counts. This rearrangement joins TRBV7-2 to TRBJ1-2; D is possibly TRBD1 (5 bases). Germline-derived CDR1 and CDR2 are SGHTA and FQGNSA. The germline V and J ends were trimmed by 5 bases and 4 bases, with 14 bases remaining between them. This CDR3 comprises 14 residues. The CDR3 sequence: CASSLPGGIYGYTF. In DNA, the CDR3 is TGTGCCAGCAGCCTCCCTGGGGGGATCTATGGCTACACCTTC.

This clonotype was found many times. The chain combines TRBV2 with TRBJ2-1; TRBD1 agrees at 9 bases. The length of the CDR3 is 13 residues. The V and J ends lost 8 bases and 5 bases, in that order; junction bases with no gene match: 4. Germline V gene sequence: CDR1 SNHLY, CDR2 FYNNEI. The CDR3 DNA follows: TGTGCCAGCGGGACAGGGTGGAACAATGAGCAGTTCTTC. Its translation is CASGTGWNNEQFF.

This clonotype was observed a few times. The chain is built from TRBV5-1 and TRBJ1-3; possibly TRBD1 for D (6 bases). Germline loops: CDR1 SGHRS, CDR2 YFSETQ. Trimming shortened V by 8 bases and J by 3 bases, and 15 bases separated the two germline ends. The CDR3 runs to 14 residues. CDR3 sequence: CASATDRNGNTIYF. The CDR3, as DNA: TGCGCCAGTGCAACCGACAGGAATGGAAACACCATATATTTT.

This clonotype has ten or more counts. The rearrangement joins TRBV7-2 to TRBJ2-7; 9 bases align to TRBD2. In germline, CDR1 is SGHTA, CDR2 FQGNSA. With 1 base clipped from V and 5 bases from J, the junction kept 12 bases outside the gene matches. The length of the CDR3 is 17 residues. CDR3 amino acids: CASSLETTPRGGHEQYF. The CDR3 nucleotides are TGTGCCAGCAGCTTAGAGACGACTCCGCGGGGGGGCCACGAGCAGTACTTC.

This clonotype was detected many times. The gene calls are TRBV7-2 and TRBJ2-7; D assignment may be TRBD1 or TRBD2 (5 bases each). The germline CDR1 and CDR2 sequences are SGHTA and FQGNSA. The CDR3 covers 15 residues. V was trimmed by 3 bases and J by 4 bases, leaving 16 bases between them. The CDR3 DNA is TGTGCCAGCAGCTTGAGGTCAGGGACCCAATACGAGCAGTACTTC. Translated, it gives CASSLRSGTQYEQYF.

J is TRBJ2-3 and V is TRBV9; a weak D match, TRBD1 (5 bases). The CDR3 contains 15 residues. Germline V gene data show CDR1 as SGDLS and CDR2 as YYNGEE. The V and J ends lost 0 bases and 1 base respectively, with 9 bases between them. The CDR3 protein is CASSVALGGTDTQYF. CDR3 DNA: TGTGCCAGCAGCGTAGCTCTAGGGGGCACAGATACGCAGTATTTT.

This clonotype was found a few times. A junction boundary mismatches the germline segment, possibly from a read error. This chain uses TRBV7-3 with TRBJ1-2; no definite D call. Germline V lookup: CDR1 SGHTA, CDR2 FQGTGA. The CDR3 length is 13 residues. Written as DNA, the CDR3 is TGTGCCAACAGCTTAACGGGGAGTTATGGCTACACCTTC. This sequence encodes CANSLTGSYGYTF.

This clonotype occurred many times. The chain joins TRBV18 to TRBJ1-1; 8 bases agree with TRBD1. V dropped 5 bases and J dropped 1; count of bases not matched to a gene: 6. Germline loops: CDR1 KGHSH, CDR2 LQKENI. CDR3 length: 15 residues. The CDR3 region is CASSIGQGSNTEAFF. The CDR3 coding sequence is TGTGCCAGCTCAATAGGACAGGGTTCGAACACTGAAGCTTTCTTT.

This clonotype was recorded many times. The genes are TRBV20-1 and TRBJ1-1, with a possible D match to TRBD1 (5 bases). Trimming took off 6 bases at V and 5 bases at J, with 16 bases between the two ends. Germline V gene data show CDR1 as DFQATT and CDR2 as SNEGSKA (reference sequence). The CDR3 is 13 amino acids. This CDR3 is CSALRDGGTEAFF. The CDR3 DNA sequence: TGCAGTGCCCTCCGGGACGGCGGGACTGAAGCTTTCTTT.

This clonotype was seen more than once but under ten times. The chain joins TRBV7-2 to TRBJ1-2; D gene uncertain. V was pared by 6 bases and J by 3 bases, with 17 bases between. This CDR3 comprises 15 residues. Germline CDR1 and CDR2: SGHTA and FQGNSA. The CDR3 nucleotides read TGTGCCAGCAGTCCAAAATGGTTGTGGTACTATGGCTACACCTTC. This translates into CASSPKWLWYYGYTF.

This clonotype was seen at least ten times. The rearrangement links TRBV2 to TRBJ1-1, with 8 bases aligning to TRBD1. V was clipped by 7 bases and J by 0 bases; unmatched bases: 4. CDR1 is SNHLY and CDR2 is FYNNEI in the germline V gene. This CDR3 spans 14 amino acids. In DNA form, the CDR3 reads TGTGCCAGCACTGGACAGGGCATGAACACTGAAGCTTTCTTT. It yields the protein CASTGQGMNTEAFF. Combining the CDR3 with reference TRBV2 and TRBJ1-1 gives the whole variable domain EPEVTQTPSHQVTQMGQEVILRCVPISNHLYFYWYRQILGQKVEFLVSFYNNEISEKSEIFDDQFSVERPDGSNFTLKIRSTKLEDSAMYFCASTGQGMNTEAFFGQGTRLTVV.

The J gene is TRBJ1-3, the V gene TRBV12-3 or TRBV12-4; 8 bases are shared with TRBD1. This CDR3 is built from 16 residues. J gave up 2 bases and V 5 bases, and 8 bases lay outside the gene matches. The CDR3 here is CASSLTGVGAGNTIYF. Written as DNA, the CDR3 is TGTGCCAGCAGTCTGACAGGGGTCGGGGCTGGAAACACCATATATTTT.

There are many counts of this clonotype. The rearrangement uses TRBV28 and TRBJ2-5, with a tentative D call TRBD1 (5 bases). Deletions cut 6 bases from V and 1 base from J, with 18 bases between. Germline loops: CDR1 MDHEN, CDR2 SYDVKM. CDR3 length: 16 residues. CDR3 amino acids: CASSQKAWGSQETQYF. DNA for the CDR3: TGTGCCAGCAGCCAAAAAGCTTGGGGCAGCCAAGAGACCCAGTACTTC.

At least ten counts were recorded for this clonotype. The chain employs TRBV6-1 and TRBJ1-3; D call uncertain. Germline values: CDR1 MNHNS, CDR2 SASEGT. V shed 5 bases and J shed 4 bases, with 3 bases lying between them. CDR3 length equals 11 residues. The chain's CDR3 is CASSFGNTIYF. The CDR3 bases are TGTGCCAGCAGTTTCGGAAACACCATATATTTT.

Many counts were recorded for this clonotype. The chain combines TRBV9 with TRBJ1-2; 10 bases agree with TRBD1. Germline V gives CDR1 SGDLS, CDR2 YYNGEE. The CDR3 extends over 15 amino acids. The V and J ends lost 3 bases and 3 bases, in that order; junction bases with no gene match: 5. CDR3 sequence reads: CASSGLGTGDYGYTF. CDR3 bases: TGTGCCAGCAGCGGCCTCGGGACAGGGGACTATGGCTACACCTTC.

This clonotype was seen many times. The CDR3 DNA reads as TGTGCCAGCAGTTTATCGTACAGCGGGAGCTCCTACGAGCAGTACTTC. This gives the protein CASSLSYSGSSYEQYF. The chain recombines TRBV27 with TRBJ2-7; 8 nucleotides agree with TRBD2. The V gene end was trimmed by 0 bases and the J gene end by 0 bases; junction bases not matched to a gene: 4. The CDR3 is 16 amino acids. From germline, CDR1 is MNHEY and CDR2 SMNVEV (reference sequence).

Only a few counts were recorded for this clonotype. This chain links TRBV3-1 with TRBJ1-3, with TRBD1 identical over 10 bases. V lost 0 bases to trimming and J lost 8 bases; unmatched junction nucleotides: 10. The CDR3 is 17 residues long. Per the germline V gene, CDR1 is LGHDT and CDR2 is YNNKEL (reference sequence). The CDR3 protein is CASSQDWTGGDPDTIYF. CDR3 nucleotides: TGTGCCAGCAGCCAAGACTGGACAGGGGGTGATCCGGACACCATATATTTT. Variable domain in full (rest from reference TRBV3-1 and TRBJ1-3): DTAVSQTPKYLVTQMGNDKSIKCEQNLGHDTMYWYKQDSKKFLKIMFSYNNKELIINETVPNRFSPKSPDKAHLNLHINSLELGDSAVYFCASSQDWTGGDPDTIYFGEGSWLTVV.

The V gene is TRBV9, the J gene TRBJ2-3; D is unresolved. Germline V lookup: CDR1 SGDLS, CDR2 YYNGEE. The V and J ends lost 4 bases and 6 bases respectively, with 12 bases between them. This CDR3 spans 13 amino acids. The CDR3 sequence is CASSPVGLDTQYF. In DNA form, the CDR3 reads TGTGCCAGCAGCCCGGTGGGGTTGGATACGCAGTATTTT. The entire variable domain, with the rest obtained from reference TRBV9 and TRBJ2-3, is as follows: DSGVTQTPKHLITATGQRVTLRCSPRSGDLSVYWYQQSLDQGLQFLIQYYNGEERAKGNILERFSAQQFPDLHSELNLSSLELGDSALYFCASSPVGLDTQYFGPGTRLTVL.

This clonotype was seen a handful of times. The V call is TRBV5-1, the J call TRBJ1-2; TRBD1 might be the D (6 bases). Trimming shortened V by 2 bases and J by 6 bases, and 26 bases separated the two germline ends. Per the germline V gene, CDR1 is SGHRS and CDR2 is YFSETQ. The CDR3 contains 18 residues. CDR3 sequence: CASSLLLSLQGRFDGYTF. For the CDR3, the DNA is TGCGCCAGCAGCTTACTTTTGTCGCTCCAGGGGCGTTTCGATGGCTACACCTTC.

Turning to this clonotype: The junction shows a germline mismatch at one end, possibly a read error. The genes are TRBV7-8 and TRBJ2-3, with D uncertain. The CDR3 runs to 11 residues. The germline CDR1 and CDR2 sequences are SGHVS and FQNEAQ. CDR3 in amino acids: CASSITDTHYF. The CDR3 DNA sequence: TGTGCCAGCTCCATCACAGATACGCACTATTTT.

Many counts were recorded for this clonotype. The J gene is TRBJ2-1, the V gene TRBV12-3 or TRBV12-4; D is perhaps TRBD1 (5 bases). The CDR3 sequence is 13 residues long. Trimming removed 7 bases at V and 7 bases at J, with 14 bases between. The DNA of the CDR3 is TGTGCCAGCATAGGGGATACGGTGAATGAGCAGTTCTTC. Its translation is CASIGDTVNEQFF.

This clonotype was observed many times. The genes are TRBV6-1 and TRBJ2-4; the match to TRBD1 covers 8 bases. CDR1 is MNHNS and CDR2 is SASEGT in the germline V gene. After removal of 3 bases from V and 1 base from J, the junction contained 8 bases not matched to a gene. This CDR3 region has 17 residues. The CDR3 DNA is TGTGCCAGCAGTGACCGAACAGGGGGTCTGGCCAAAAACATTCAGTACTTC. This codes for CASSDRTGGLAKNIQYF.

This clonotype has only a few counts. The chain uses TRBV4-1 and TRBJ1-5; no definite D call. Per the germline V gene, CDR1 is MGHRA and CDR2 is YSYEKL. V lost 4 bases, J lost 1 base, and 8 bases lay in between. This CDR3 is 14 amino acids long. This CDR3 is CASSPRQSNQPQHF. CDR3 in DNA: TGCGCCAGCAGCCCTCGGCAAAGCAATCAGCCCCAGCATTTT.

This clonotype occurred many times. This sequence joins TRBV30 and TRBJ1-1, with 7 bases identical to TRBD1. The length of the CDR3 is 14 residues. J gave up 6 bases and V 3 bases, and 10 bases lay outside the gene matches. CDR1 is GTSNPN, CDR2 SVGIG, per germline (reference sequence). CDR3 nucleotides: TGTGCCTGGAGGACAGGGCGAGAGGAGTCTGAAGCTTTCTTT. This gives the protein CAWRTGREESEAFF. Full variable domain (outside the CDR3, taken from reference TRBV30 and TRBJ1-1): SQTIHQWPATLVQPVGSPLSLECTVEGTSNPNLYWYRQAAGRGLQLLFYSVGIGQISSEVPQNLSASRPQDRQFILSSKKLLLSDSGFYLCAWRTGREESEAFFGQGTRLTVV.

This clonotype came up many times. This sequence joins TRBV20-1 and TRBJ2-1; D gene uncertain. The V gene's germline CDR1 is DFQATT and CDR2 SNEGSKA (reference sequence). The V gene lost 6 bases and the J gene lost 2 bases, with 14 bases spanning the gap. The CDR3 has 14 amino acids. The DNA of the CDR3 is TGCAGTGCCCTCCAGAGGCCCCCCTACAATGAGCAGTTCTTC. Translated: CSALQRPPYNEQFF.

The V call is TRBV19, the J call TRBJ2-1, with D hard to call. Looked up from germline, CDR1 is LNHDA and CDR2 is SQIVND (reference sequence). V lost 4 bases to trimming and J lost 0 bases, with 7 bases between them. CDR3 size: 14 residues. In DNA, the CDR3 is TGTGCCAGTAGTACTAGTAACTCCTACAATGAGCAGTTCTTC. Protein sequence: CASSTSNSYNEQFF.